This entry concerns a single TCR beta chain. Its cognate antigen is unknown. CD8 cells regarded as naive lacked CD45RO, were positively chosen for CCR7, and omitted terminally differentiated effector memory CD45RA+ cells. These data originate in a study of shared clonotypes between healthy human individuals. Trimming took 5 bases from V and 0 from J; bases not matched to a gene: 5. Per germline, CDR1 SSHAT and CDR2 FNYEAQ (reference sequence). The CDR3 totals 16 residues. Study outcomes and limitations: An effect of sequencing depth on clonotype sharing among donors was expected.

In the source study's methods: ImmunoSEQ output held junction-only sequences without quality scores, so filtering differed. Using immunoSEQ multiplex PCR, the repertoire was profiled, and TCRdb retains in-frame clones only, with some absent. V, J and clone size reflect that table, while D and trimming were determined from the DNA. The table includes around 2.1 million clones, about 92% detected once. The sequencing sample was made of naive CD8+ T cells from PBMCs. This TCR was sampled from a young man in good health. Some clones in this sample may be carry-over from other donors' samples. The chain recombines TRBV7-7 with TRBJ2-1; TRBD1 matches 9 bases. This chain's CDR3 is CASSERTGDSYNEQFF. DNA for the CDR3: TGTGCCAGCAGCGAGCGGACAGGGGACTCCTACAATGAGCAGTTCTTC.